The source of this TCR beta chain is a study of blood T cell repertoires in COVID-19. The protocol was immunoSEQ multiplex PCR, while the TCRdb copy is restricted to in-frame clones and leaves out a portion. The sample shows over 150,000 clones, roughly 82% of them seen only once. Recruitment covered roughly 22 US areas and drew participants whose ages spanned roughly 18 to 100 years. Clinical history as reported by participants underpinned cohort assignment. The CDR3 has 16 amino acids. Germline V gene lookup returns CDR1 SEHNR and CDR2 FQNEAQ (reference sequence). V lost 0 bases to trimming and J lost 5 bases, with 16 bases between them.

This TCR derives from a man between 35 and 55 years old who had recovered from COVID-19. The J gene is TRBJ2-5, the V gene TRBV7-9; D is possibly TRBD1 (8 bases). Sequenced input: PBMCs or T cells enriched from blood (not recorded which). CDR3: CASSLAYEQGGETQYF. The CDR3 DNA follows: TGTGCCAGCAGCTTAGCTTATGAACAGGGGGGGGAGACCCAGTACTTC. Full variable domain (missing parts from reference TRBV7-9 and TRBJ2-5): DTGVSQNPRHKITKRGQNVTFRCDPISEHNRLYWYRQTLGQGPEFLTYFQNEAQLEKSRLLSDRFSAERPKGSFSTLEIQRTEQGDSAMYLCASSLAYEQGGETQYFGPGTRLLVL.